This T cell receptor beta chain was retrieved from a study of T cells in Graves' hyperthyroidism and ophthalmopathy. TCR beta CDR3 region amplification was performed from RNA transcripts. When the TCR CDR3 underwent first-round RT-PCR, the HTBI primer set was used. TCRdb recomputed calls from the multiplex PCR reads with MiXCR, one row per CDR3 protein. The repertoire consists of approximately 600,000 distinct CDR3 sequences, with 14% occurring once and the leading ten covering roughly 7.1%. In its sample, this clonotype was seen many times. The CDR3 covers 15 residues. Germline V gene data show CDR1 as MDHEN and CDR2 as SYDVKM. The V and J ends lost 6 bases and 2 bases, in that order; junction bases with no gene match: 9.

Sequences were obtained from blood. The receptor's source is a woman between 18 and 29 years old with Graves' ophthalmopathy. The rearrangement uses TRBV28 and TRBJ2-7, with TRBD1 matching 8 bases. CDR3 region: CASSSPQGGTYEQYF. Written as DNA, the CDR3 is TGTGCCAGCAGCTCCCCACAGGGGGGTACCTACGAGCAGTACTTC.